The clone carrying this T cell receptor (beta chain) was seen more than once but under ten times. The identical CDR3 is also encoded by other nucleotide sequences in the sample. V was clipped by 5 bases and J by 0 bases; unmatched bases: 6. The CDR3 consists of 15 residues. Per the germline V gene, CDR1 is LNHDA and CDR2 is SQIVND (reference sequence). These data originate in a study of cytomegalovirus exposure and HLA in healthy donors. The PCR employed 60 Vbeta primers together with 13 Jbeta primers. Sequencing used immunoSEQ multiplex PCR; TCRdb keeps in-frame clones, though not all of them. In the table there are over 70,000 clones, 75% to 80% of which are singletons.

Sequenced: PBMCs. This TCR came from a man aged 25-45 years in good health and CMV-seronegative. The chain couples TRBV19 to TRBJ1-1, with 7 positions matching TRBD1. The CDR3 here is CASSPRTGVNTEAFF. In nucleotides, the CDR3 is TGTGCCAGTAGTCCGAGGACAGGAGTGAACACTGAAGCTTTCTTT. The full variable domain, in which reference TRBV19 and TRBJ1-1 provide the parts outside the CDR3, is DGGITQSPKYLFRKEGQNVTLSCEQNLNHDAMYWYRQDPGQGLRLIYYSQIVNDFQKGDIAEGYSVSREKKESFPLTVTSAQKNPTAFYLCASSPRTGVNTEAFFGQGTRLTVV.